A single sample gave rise to the 32 T cell receptor beta chains below, sequenced in a study of cytomegalovirus exposure and HLA in healthy donors. PCR used 60 Vbeta primers and 13 Jbeta primers. The data were produced by immunoSEQ multiplex PCR, yet TCRdb's version contains in-frame clones alone and is incomplete. The table has 100,000 to 150,000 clones, about four fifths seen once. Sequencing was carried out using PBMCs. The source is a woman aged 60-70 years in good health and CMV-seropositive.

This sequence joins TRBV5-4 and TRBJ2-1, with TRBD2 matching over 10 bases. Trimming took 3 bases from V and 8 from J; bases not matched to a gene: 14. Germline loops: CDR1 SGHNT, CDR2 YYREEE (reference sequence). This CDR3 is built from 17 residues. The CDR3 region is CASSSEPGLAIIDEQFF. The CDR3 DNA reads TGTGCCAGCAGCTCCGAACCGGGACTAGCGATTATCGATGAGCAGTTCTTC.

V and J are TRBV19 and TRBJ1-2; D might be TRBD1 (5 bases). Germline V lookup: CDR1 LNHDA, CDR2 SQIVND (reference sequence). CDR3 length equals 15 residues. Trimming removed 3 bases at V and 2 bases at J, with 13 bases between. The CDR3 is CASSMGPGANYGYTF. As DNA, the CDR3 is TGTGCCAGTAGTATGGGGCCAGGTGCAAACTATGGCTACACCTTC.

This chain joins TRBV6-1 and TRBJ2-7; D is perhaps TRBD1 (5 bases). This CDR3 region has 13 residues. From germline, CDR1 is MNHNS and CDR2 SASEGT. Trimming removed 5 bases from V and 1 base from J, with 9 bases in between. CDR3 protein: CASSQDRSYEQYF. CDR3 coding DNA: TGTGCCAGCAGTCAAGACAGATCCTACGAGCAGTACTTC.

A single count supports this clone. The CDR3 loop is CASSRTGKQGLLRYSNQPQHF. CDR3 DNA: TGTGCCAGCTCACGTACCGGTAAACAGGGATTGCTGAGGTATAGCAATCAGCCCCAGCATTTT. The chain is built from TRBV18 and TRBJ1-5; D is perhaps TRBD1 (6 bases). The V end was cut by 4 bases, the J end by 0 bases, with 28 bases between. The CDR3 extends over 21 amino acids. CDR1 KGHSH and CDR2 LQKENI come from the germline V gene.

V is TRBV6-5 and J is TRBJ2-6; possibly TRBD2 for D (5 bases). Trimming cost V 6 bases and J 0 bases, with 9 bases left between them. CDR3 length equals 15 residues. Germline V gene sequence: CDR1 MNHEY, CDR2 SVGAGI. This CDR3 reads CASRAAGSGANVLTF. The DNA for the CDR3 is TGTGCCAGCAGGGCCGCGGGCTCTGGGGCCAACGTCCTGACTTTC.

The chain uses TRBV5-1 and TRBJ2-2; possible D gene TRBD1, 6 bases. CDR3 length: 17 amino acids. Between the trimmed V and J ends, which lost 2 bases and 2 bases, there was a span of 16 bases. The germline CDR1 and CDR2 sequences are SGHRS and YFSETQ. The CDR3 sequence is CASSFIPGTKNTGELFF. The CDR3 coding sequence is TGCGCCAGCAGCTTCATCCCCGGGACAAAAAACACCGGGGAGCTGTTTTTT.

This chain links TRBV7-8 with TRBJ2-5; 8 bases fit TRBD2. The DNA end is a closer match to TRBJ2-7, so the J assignment may be wrong. Germline CDR1 reads SGHVS; CDR2 reads FQNEAQ. The CDR3 extends over 13 amino acids. The CDR3 DNA is TGTGCCAGCAAGGCGGGGGGTTCCTACGAGCAGTACTTC. Translating it yields CASKAGGSYEQYF.

This rearrangement joins TRBV5-8 to TRBJ2-1; 9 bases match TRBD1. CDR1 SGHTS and CDR2 YDEGEE come from the germline V gene. The V and J ends lost 3 bases and 6 bases, in that order; junction bases with no gene match: 7. The CDR3 extends over 15 amino acids. The CDR3 loop is CASSSGTGIFNEQFF. In DNA form, the CDR3 reads TGTGCCAGCAGCTCCGGGACAGGGATATTCAATGAGCAGTTCTTC.

The chain couples TRBV5-1 to TRBJ2-3; 8 positions agree with TRBD2. V lost 4 bases and J lost 4; bases outside the gene matches: 8. Germline V gives CDR1 SGHRS, CDR2 YFSETQ. The CDR3 runs to 15 residues. The CDR3 DNA reads TGCGCCAGCAGCAACGGACTAGCAAGCGCAGATACGCAGTATTTT. It yields the protein CASSNGLASADTQYF. The variable domain in full, with the rest retrieved from reference TRBV5-1 and TRBJ2-3, is KAGVTQTPRYLIKTRGQQVTLSCSPISGHRSVSWYQQTPGQGLQFLFEYFSETQRNKGNFPGRFSGRQFSNSRSEMNVSTLELGDSALYLCASSNGLASADTQYFGPGTRLTVL.

This sequence joins TRBV5-1 and TRBJ1-4, with TRBD1 matching 9 bases. Germline CDR1 is SGHRS and CDR2 is YFSETQ. The CDR3 is made up of 16 amino acids. Trimming cost V 0 bases and J 6 bases; bases outside gene matches: 6. The CDR3 sequence is CASSLDPGQGYEKLFF. CDR3 coding DNA: TGCGCCAGCAGCTTGGACCCGGGACAGGGATATGAAAAACTGTTTTTT.

V and J are TRBV30 and TRBJ2-7, with D perhaps TRBD2 (5 bases). The germline V and J ends were trimmed by 2 bases and 3 bases, with 17 bases remaining between them. The CDR3 runs to 15 residues. Germline V gene data show CDR1 as GTSNPN and CDR2 as SVGIG (reference sequence). In nucleotides, the CDR3 is TGTGCCTGGAGTCCTAACGGGAATTACCACTACGAGCAGTACTTC. The encoded protein is CAWSPNGNYHYEQYF.

The chain couples TRBV7-6 to TRBJ1-1; D ambiguous. Trimming stripped 4 bases from V and 1 base from J, with 7 bases between. The CDR3 totals 13 residues. The germline gives CDR1 SGHVS, CDR2 FNYEAQ. The CDR3: CASSSRQNTEAFF. In DNA, the CDR3 is TGTGCCAGCAGCTCCAGACAGAACACTGAAGCTTTCTTT.

The rearrangement uses TRBV4-3 and TRBJ1-3, with TRBD1 identical over 7 bases. From germline, CDR1 is LGHNA and CDR2 YSLEER. This CDR3 spans 16 amino acids. The trim removed 0 bases at V and 8 bases at J, leaving 10 bases unmatched. The CDR3 sequence is CASSQDRGQGEYTIYF. The DNA for the CDR3 is TGCGCCAGCAGCCAAGATCGAGGGCAGGGGGAGTACACCATATATTTT.

This clone was detected only once. The chain links TRBV19 to TRBJ1-3; D unclear. The CDR3 covers 11 residues. Germline assignment: CDR1 LNHDA and CDR2 SQIVND (reference sequence). The V end lost 4 bases, the J end lost 7 bases, and 5 bases lay between the germline ends. The CDR3 loop reads CASSTENTIYF. CDR3 in DNA: TGTGCCAGTAGTACGGAGAACACCATATATTTT.

The chain uses TRBV30 and TRBJ1-6, with D hard to call. The CDR3 contains 14 residues. V was pared by 2 bases and J by 1 base, with 6 bases between. CDR1 is GTSNPN, CDR2 SVGIG, per germline (reference sequence). The CDR3 DNA is TGTGCCTGGAGTCTACCTTCCTATAATTCACCCCTCCACTTT. Translated: CAWSLPSYNSPLHF.

A single count supports this clone. The chain links TRBV7-9 to TRBJ2-7, with no clear D. The CDR3 has 14 residues. Trimming removed 6 bases from V and 2 bases from J, with 14 bases in between. The germline V gene encodes CDR1 SEHNR and CDR2 FQNEAQ (reference sequence). The CDR3 DNA follows: TGTGCCAGCAGTACACAGATACCCCCCTACGAGCAGTACTTC. Residues: CASSTQIPPYEQYF.

The chain employs TRBV4-3 and TRBJ1-1, with D tentatively TRBD1 (5 bases). The V gene's germline CDR1 is LGHNA and CDR2 YSLEER. The V end was cut by 0 bases, the J end by 6 bases, with 11 bases between. The CDR3 length is 14 residues. Here the CDR3 DNA reads TGCGCCAGCAGCCAAGATCCCAGGGCGTCTGAAGCTTTCTTT. It is translated as CASSQDPRASEAFF.

V and J are TRBV6-5 and TRBJ1-1; D uncertain. The V gene's germline CDR1 is MNHEY and CDR2 SVGAGI. The V and J ends lost 4 bases and 8 bases respectively, with 8 bases between them. The CDR3 is 11 residues long. The CDR3 here is CASSSNQEAFF. The DNA for the CDR3 is TGTGCCAGCAGTTCCAATCAGGAAGCTTTCTTT.

This clone was detected only a few times. The V call is TRBV27, the J call TRBJ2-7; tentatively, D is TRBD1 (5 bases). Germline V gives CDR1 MNHEY, CDR2 SMNVEV (reference sequence). Trimming shortened V by 5 bases and J by 0 bases, and 8 bases separated the two germline ends. The CDR3 length is 13 residues. As DNA, the CDR3 is TGTGCCAGCAGTGTGACAGCCTCCTACGAGCAGTACTTC. Its protein is CASSVTASYEQYF.

The genes are TRBV5-4 and TRBJ2-6, with D hard to call. The CDR3 has 15 amino acids. V was cut by 0 bases and J by 0 bases, with 4 bases left in between. From germline, CDR1 is SGHNT and CDR2 YYREEE (reference sequence). CDR3 protein: CASSLANSGANVLTF. CDR3 bases: TGTGCCAGCAGCTTGGCCAACTCTGGGGCCAACGTCCTGACTTTC.

V is TRBV11-2 and J is TRBJ2-1; TRBD2 aligns across 16 bases. The junction had 9 bases not matched to a gene; V was cut back by 5 bases and J by 8 bases. In germline, CDR1 is SGHAT, CDR2 FQNNGV. This CDR3 comprises 17 residues. In nucleotides, the CDR3 is TGTGCCAGCAGCCGGGGACTAGCGGGAGGGTGGTCGTATGAGCAGTTCTTC. It specifies CASSRGLAGGWSYEQFF.

This chain connects TRBV30 to TRBJ2-7, with a weak D call TRBD2 (6 bases). Germline CDR1 is GTSNPN and CDR2 is SVGIG (reference sequence). V lost 3 bases and J lost 2, with 8 bases in between. This CDR3 is built from 12 residues. CDR3 in amino acids: CAWRGGTYEQYF. The CDR3 DNA sequence: TGTGCCTGGAGGGGGGGTACCTACGAGCAGTACTTC.

This clone was seen only once. The CDR3 loop is CAISEGREYTDTQYF. For the CDR3, the DNA is TGTGCCATCAGTGAGGGGCGGGAGTACACAGATACGCAGTATTTT. The rearrangement uses TRBV10-3 and TRBJ2-3, with 7 bases matching TRBD2. Germline loops: CDR1 ENHRY, CDR2 SYGVKD. The ends lost 2 bases at V and 2 bases at J; junction bases unmatched: 4. The CDR3 sequence is 15 residues long.

The chain recombines TRBV9 with TRBJ2-1, with 15 bases aligning to TRBD2. This CDR3 has 16 residues. J gave up 9 bases and V 3 bases, and 7 bases lay outside the gene matches. Germline loops: CDR1 SGDLS, CDR2 YYNGEE. CDR3 coding DNA: TGTGCCAGCAGCGAAAGGGGACTAGCGGGGGGTGCTGAGCAGTTCTTC. Protein: CASSERGLAGGAEQFF.

In its sample, this clone was seen once. The chain carries TRBV5-1 and TRBJ1-6; 8 positions match TRBD1. The CDR3 totals 14 residues. Germline-derived CDR1 and CDR2 are SGHRS and YFSETQ. V lost 4 bases and J lost 10; bases outside the gene matches: 7. The CDR3: CASSPGQGGSPLHF. DNA for the CDR3: TGCGCCAGCAGCCCCGGACAGGGTGGCTCACCCCTCCACTTT.

This chain links TRBV7-7 with TRBJ2-1; TRBD1 agrees at 8 bases. The CDR3 runs 15 residues. Germline values: CDR1 SSHAT, CDR2 FNYEAQ (reference sequence). Trimming at V came to 3 bases and at J to 0 bases, leaving 1 base not matched to a gene. The CDR3 nucleotides are TGTGCCAGCAGCTTCACAGGGGGCTCCTACAATGAGCAGTTCTTC. Translated: CASSFTGGSYNEQFF.

This clone was found once. The V gene is TRBV25-1, the J gene TRBJ2-2; D unclear. V was shortened by 5 bases and J by 10 bases, with 14 bases between the two germline ends. This CDR3 region has 13 residues. Germline lookup yields CDR1 MGHDK and CDR2 SYGVNS. The DNA for the CDR3 is TGTGCCAGCAGTCACCCGGTCCTCGCGGAGCTGTTTTTT. Protein: CASSHPVLAELFF.

This chain joins TRBV10-3 and TRBJ2-3; 8 bases align to TRBD2. Trimming removed 3 bases from V and 8 bases from J; junction bases left unmatched: 10. The CDR3 sequence is 15 residues long. Germline V lookup: CDR1 ENHRY, CDR2 SYGVKD. CDR3 loop: CAISDVGLVKSTQYF. CDR3 DNA: TGTGCCATCAGTGACGTGGGACTAGTAAAGAGTACGCAGTATTTT.

V is TRBV30 and J is TRBJ1-2, with a tentative D call TRBD1 (6 bases). The V end was cut by 0 bases, the J end by 14 bases, with 13 bases between. Germline loops: CDR1 GTSNPN, CDR2 SVGIG (reference sequence). The CDR3 consists of 11 residues. The CDR3 nucleotides are TGTGCCTGGAGTGTTCGGGGACACCTGACCTTC. Protein product: CAWSVRGHLTF.

The V call is TRBV25-1, the J call TRBJ1-2; 7 nucleotides agree with TRBD1. The CDR3 loop spans 16 amino acids. Germline-derived CDR1 and CDR2 are MGHDK and SYGVNS. With V trimmed by 5 bases and J by 0 bases, 9 bases remained unmatched. CDR3 DNA: TGTGCCAGCAGTTCGAGCAGACAGGGCGCTAACTATGGCTACACCTTC. Translation: CASSSSRQGANYGYTF.

This clone was detected once. The rearrangement uses TRBV7-2 and TRBJ1-2, with D unresolved. Germline V gene data show CDR1 as SGHTA and CDR2 as FQGNSA. The CDR3 sequence is 14 residues long. Trimming left V 5 bases short and J 5 bases short, with 15 bases between. CDR3 in DNA: TGTGCCAGCAGCCCTGCAGCGGGCCCATATGGCTACACCTTC. It codes for CASSPAAGPYGYTF.

The V call is TRBV29-1, the J call TRBJ1-1, with 8 positions matching TRBD1. Per the germline V gene, CDR1 is SQVTM and CDR2 is ANQGSEA. Trimming removed 4 bases from V and 7 bases from J; junction bases left unmatched: 8. There are 13 residues in the CDR3. The CDR3 DNA reads TGCAGCGTTGCGACAGGGGAGCGATTTGAAGCTTTCTTT. Encoded protein: CSVATGERFEAFF.